This is a list of T cell receptor beta chains from one sample in a study of T cells in narcolepsy. Data came from immunoSEQ multiplex PCR; TCRdb stores just in-frame clones and leaves some out. The data show tens of thousands of clones, 70% to 90% seen once. The sample taken for sequencing was CD45RA- memory CD4+ T cells from PBMCs. All receptors derive from a human donor with narcolepsy. Both conserved end residues are part of each CDR3. A D gene is named only where the DNA matches it firmly. Rows give clone size only sometimes, using once, few, many, or a class for an expanded clone.

clone_size d_call j_call v_call cdr3_aa cdr3_nt
- TRBD2 TRBJ2-1 TRBV2 CASSDRLAGNEQFF TGTGCCAGCAGTGATCGCCTAGCGGGCAATGAGCAGTTCTTC
- - TRBJ1-1 TRBV15 CATSRVRGEGAEAFF TGTGCCACCAGCAGAGTTCGGGGGGAGGGCGCTGAAGCTTTCTTT
- TRBD1 TRBJ2-1 TRBV6-5 CASSYGQGSGNEQFF TGTGCCAGCAGTTACGGACAGGGGAGTGGAAATGAGCAGTTCTTC
- - TRBJ1-2 TRBV4-3 CASSPGGQPNYGYTF TGCGCCAGCAGCCCCGGCGGGCAGCCTAACTATGGCTACACCTTC
- - TRBJ1-3 TRBV9 CASSVDRAGNTIYF TGTGCCAGCAGCGTAGACAGGGCGGGAAACACCATATATTTT
few - TRBJ2-1 TRBV2 CASSPQQGYNEQFF TGTGCCAGCAGCCCTCAACAGGGCTACAATGAGCAGTTCTTC
- - TRBJ1-1 TRBV18 CASSPSAGMNTEAFF TGTGCCAGCTCACCAAGCGCAGGCATGAACACTGAAGCTTTCTTT
- - TRBJ1-1 TRBV5-5 CASSLEGIMNTEAFF TGTGCCAGCAGCTTGGAAGGAATCATGAACACTGAAGCTTTCTTT
- TRBD2 TRBJ2-1 TRBV13 CASSLGLAGGLSSYNEQFF TGTGCCAGCAGCTTGGGACTAGCGGGGGGCCTGAGCTCCTACAATGAGCAGTTCTTC
- - TRBJ2-3 TRBV4-1 CASSQARTDTQYF TGCGCCAGCAGCCAAGCACGTACAGATACGCAGTATTTT
once - TRBJ2-1 TRBV19 CASSIVGVYNEQFF TGTGCCAGTAGTATCGTGGGGGTCTACAATGAGCAGTTCTTC
few TRBD1 TRBJ2-7 TRBV19 CASSLRDRGLYEQYF TGTGCCAGTAGTTTGCGGGACAGGGGGCTCTACGAGCAGTACTTC
- - TRBJ1-1 TRBV7-6 CASSLGERRAEAFF TGTGCCAGCAGCTTAGGTGAGAGGAGGGCTGAAGCTTTCTTT
- - TRBJ1-3 TRBV27 CASSLGNPGNTIYF TGTGCCAGCAGTTTAGGGAACCCTGGAAACACCATATATTTT
once - TRBJ1-4 TRBV18 CASSKGRSEKLFF TGTGCCAGCTCAAAGGGCCGAAGTGAAAAACTGTTTTTT
- TRBD1 TRBJ1-6 TRBV7-8 CASSSQGARGPSPLHF TGTGCCAGCAGCTCCCAGGGGGCGAGGGGCCCTTCACCCCTCCACTTT